The clone carrying this T cell receptor (beta chain) appeared a few times. Its cognate antigen is unknown. This sample was taken from a study of blood T cells in healthy people across ages. Study in general: T cells yielded about one barcoded beta molecule per two cells through template switching. General study findings and limits: Measured against age, TCR beta diversity per million T cells decreased in a roughly linear manner.

It was with a sample-barcoded 5' primer and a J-beta primer mix that a second PCR of roughly 6 to 12 cycles was run. The authors tagged each cDNA molecule using a template-switch adaptor with 12 random nucleotides. TCRdb itself ran the 5' RACE reads through MiXCR, one entry per CDR3 protein. This sample has about 1.4 million distinct CDR3 sequences, with almost 60% found just once. Trimming at V came to 3 bases and at J to 7 bases, leaving 14 bases not matched to a gene. The CDR3 totals 17 residues. This sequence originates from a man aged 18-30 years in good health. V gene TRBV12-3 or TRBV12-4 combines with J gene TRBJ2-1, with 8 nucleotides matching TRBD2. The sample consisted of blood. The CDR3 sequence is CASSFWVGAGVGNEQFF. The CDR3 nucleotides read TGTGCCAGCAGTTTTTGGGTTGGAGCGGGAGTAGGTAATGAGCAGTTCTTC.